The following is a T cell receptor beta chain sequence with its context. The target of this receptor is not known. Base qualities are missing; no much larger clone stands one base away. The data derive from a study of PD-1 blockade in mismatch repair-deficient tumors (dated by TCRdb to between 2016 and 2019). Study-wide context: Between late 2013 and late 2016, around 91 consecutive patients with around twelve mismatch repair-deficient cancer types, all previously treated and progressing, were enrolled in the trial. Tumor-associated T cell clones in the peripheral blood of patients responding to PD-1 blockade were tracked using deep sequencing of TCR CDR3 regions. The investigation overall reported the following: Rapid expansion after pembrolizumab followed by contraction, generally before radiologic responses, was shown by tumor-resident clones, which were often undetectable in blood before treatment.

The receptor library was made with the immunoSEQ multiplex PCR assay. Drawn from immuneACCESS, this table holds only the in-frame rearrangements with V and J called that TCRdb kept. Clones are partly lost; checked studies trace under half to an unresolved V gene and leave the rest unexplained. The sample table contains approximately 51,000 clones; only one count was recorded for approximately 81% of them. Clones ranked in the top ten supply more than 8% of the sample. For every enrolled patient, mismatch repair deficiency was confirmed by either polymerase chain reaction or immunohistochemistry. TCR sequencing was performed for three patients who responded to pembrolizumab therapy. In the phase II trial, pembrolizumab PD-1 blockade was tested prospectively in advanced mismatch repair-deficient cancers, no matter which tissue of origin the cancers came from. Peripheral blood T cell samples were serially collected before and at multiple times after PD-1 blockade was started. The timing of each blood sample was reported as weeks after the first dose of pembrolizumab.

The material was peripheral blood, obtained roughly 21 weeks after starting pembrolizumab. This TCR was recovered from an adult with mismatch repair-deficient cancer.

The bases read TGTGCCAGCAGCTTGGCGGGCTCCTACAATGAGCAGTTCTTC. Translated, it gives CASSLAGSYNEQFF. The chain is made from TRBV5-6 and TRBJ2-1, with the D gene not clear enough to name. Measured from the cysteine to the phenylalanine, the CDR3 is 14 residues long. The kept DNA is CDR3 alone, 42 bases in frame from the first base. CDR1 SGHDT and CDR2 YYEEEE are derived from the germline V gene. The junction carries 4 bases between V and J, which are trimmed by 0 bases and 0 bases respectively.